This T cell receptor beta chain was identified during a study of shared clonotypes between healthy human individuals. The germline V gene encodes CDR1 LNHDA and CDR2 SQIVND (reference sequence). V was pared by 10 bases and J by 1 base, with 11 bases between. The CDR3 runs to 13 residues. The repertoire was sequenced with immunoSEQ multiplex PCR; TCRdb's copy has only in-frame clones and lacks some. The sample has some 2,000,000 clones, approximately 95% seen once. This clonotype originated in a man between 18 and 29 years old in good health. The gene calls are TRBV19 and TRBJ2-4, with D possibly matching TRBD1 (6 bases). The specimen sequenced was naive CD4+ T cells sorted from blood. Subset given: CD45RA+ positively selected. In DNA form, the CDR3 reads TGTGCCACCAATGACAGGGCCAAAAACATTCAGTACTTC. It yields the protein CATNDRAKNIQYF.